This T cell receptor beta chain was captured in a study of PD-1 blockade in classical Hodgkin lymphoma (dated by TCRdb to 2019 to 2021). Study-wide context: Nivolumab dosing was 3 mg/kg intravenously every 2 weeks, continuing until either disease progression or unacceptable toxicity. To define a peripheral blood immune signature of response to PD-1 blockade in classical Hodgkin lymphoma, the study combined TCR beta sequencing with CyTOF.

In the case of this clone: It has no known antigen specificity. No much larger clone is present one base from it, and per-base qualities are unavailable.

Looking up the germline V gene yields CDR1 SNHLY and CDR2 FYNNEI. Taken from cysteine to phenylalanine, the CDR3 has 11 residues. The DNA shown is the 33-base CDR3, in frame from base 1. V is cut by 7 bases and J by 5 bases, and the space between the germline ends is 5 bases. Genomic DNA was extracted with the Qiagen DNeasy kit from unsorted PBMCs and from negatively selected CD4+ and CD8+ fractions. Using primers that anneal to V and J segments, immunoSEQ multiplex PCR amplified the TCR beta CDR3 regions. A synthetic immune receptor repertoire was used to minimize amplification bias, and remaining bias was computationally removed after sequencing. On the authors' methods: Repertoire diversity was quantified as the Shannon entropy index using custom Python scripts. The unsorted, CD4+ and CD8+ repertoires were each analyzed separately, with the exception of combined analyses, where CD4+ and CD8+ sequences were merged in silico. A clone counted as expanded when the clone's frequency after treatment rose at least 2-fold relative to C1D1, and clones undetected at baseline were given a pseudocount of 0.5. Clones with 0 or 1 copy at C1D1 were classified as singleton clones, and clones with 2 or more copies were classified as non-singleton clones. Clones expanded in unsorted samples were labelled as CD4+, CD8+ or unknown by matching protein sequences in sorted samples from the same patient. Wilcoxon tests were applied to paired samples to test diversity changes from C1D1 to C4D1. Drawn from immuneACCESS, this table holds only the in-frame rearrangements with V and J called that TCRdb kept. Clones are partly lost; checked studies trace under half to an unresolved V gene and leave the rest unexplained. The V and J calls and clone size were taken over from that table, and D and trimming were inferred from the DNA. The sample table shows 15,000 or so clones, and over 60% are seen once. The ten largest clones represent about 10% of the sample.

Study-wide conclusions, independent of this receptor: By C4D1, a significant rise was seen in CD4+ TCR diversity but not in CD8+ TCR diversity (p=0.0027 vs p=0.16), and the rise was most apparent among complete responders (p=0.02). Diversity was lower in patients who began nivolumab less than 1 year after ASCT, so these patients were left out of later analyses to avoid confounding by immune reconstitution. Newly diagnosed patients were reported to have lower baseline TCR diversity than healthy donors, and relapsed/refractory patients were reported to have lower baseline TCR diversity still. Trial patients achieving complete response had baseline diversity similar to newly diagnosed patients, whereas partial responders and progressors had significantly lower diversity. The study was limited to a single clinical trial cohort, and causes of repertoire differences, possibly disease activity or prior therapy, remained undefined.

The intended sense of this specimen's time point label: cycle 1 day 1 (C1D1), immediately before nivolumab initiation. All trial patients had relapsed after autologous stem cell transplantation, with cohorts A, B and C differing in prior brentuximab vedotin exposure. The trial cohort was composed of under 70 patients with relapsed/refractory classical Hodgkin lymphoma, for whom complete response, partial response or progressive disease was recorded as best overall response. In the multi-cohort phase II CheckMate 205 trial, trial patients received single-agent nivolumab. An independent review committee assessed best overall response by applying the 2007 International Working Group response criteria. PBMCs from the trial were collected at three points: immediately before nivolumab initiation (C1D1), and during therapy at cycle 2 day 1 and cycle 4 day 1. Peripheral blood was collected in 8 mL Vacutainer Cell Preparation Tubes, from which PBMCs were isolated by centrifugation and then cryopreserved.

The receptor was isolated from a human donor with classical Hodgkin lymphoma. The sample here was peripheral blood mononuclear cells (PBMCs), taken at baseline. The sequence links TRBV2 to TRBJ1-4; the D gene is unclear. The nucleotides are TGTGCCAGCATGGGGAATGAAAAACTGTTTTTT. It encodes CASMGNEKLFF.